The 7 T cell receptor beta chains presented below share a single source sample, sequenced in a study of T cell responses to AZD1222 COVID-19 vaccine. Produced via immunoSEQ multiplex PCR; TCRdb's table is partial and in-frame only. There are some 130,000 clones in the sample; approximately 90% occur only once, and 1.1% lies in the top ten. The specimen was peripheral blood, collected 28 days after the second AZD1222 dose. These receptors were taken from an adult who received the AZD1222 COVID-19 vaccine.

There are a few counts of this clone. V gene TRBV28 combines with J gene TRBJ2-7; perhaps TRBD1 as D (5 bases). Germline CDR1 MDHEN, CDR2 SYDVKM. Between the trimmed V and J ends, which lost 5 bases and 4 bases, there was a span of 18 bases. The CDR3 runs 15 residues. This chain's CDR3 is CASSVPKSGRYEQYF. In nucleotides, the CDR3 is TGTGCCAGCAGTGTTCCAAAGTCAGGGCGTTACGAGCAGTACTTC.

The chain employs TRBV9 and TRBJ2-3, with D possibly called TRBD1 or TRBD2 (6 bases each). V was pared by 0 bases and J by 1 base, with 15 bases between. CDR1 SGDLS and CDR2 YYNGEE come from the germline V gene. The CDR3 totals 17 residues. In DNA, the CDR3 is TGTGCCAGCAGCGTAGAAGATGGGGGGCTGGGCACAGATACGCAGTATTTT. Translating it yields CASSVEDGGLGTDTQYF.

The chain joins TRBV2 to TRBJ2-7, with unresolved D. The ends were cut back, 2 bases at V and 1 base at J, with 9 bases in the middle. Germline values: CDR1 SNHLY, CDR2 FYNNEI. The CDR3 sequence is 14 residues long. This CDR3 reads CASSELAGSYEQYF. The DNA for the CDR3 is TGTGCCAGCAGTGAATTAGCAGGATCCTACGAGCAGTACTTC.

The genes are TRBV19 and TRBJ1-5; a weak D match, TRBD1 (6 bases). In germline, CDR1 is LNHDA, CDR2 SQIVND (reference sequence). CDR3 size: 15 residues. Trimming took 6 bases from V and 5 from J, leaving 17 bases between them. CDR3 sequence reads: CASRTLTRGDQPQHF. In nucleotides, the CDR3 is TGTGCCAGTAGGACCTTGACGAGGGGGGATCAGCCCCAGCATTTT.

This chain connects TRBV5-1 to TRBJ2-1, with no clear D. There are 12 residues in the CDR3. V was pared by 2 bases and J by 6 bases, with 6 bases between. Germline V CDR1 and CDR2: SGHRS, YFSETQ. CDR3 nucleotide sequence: TGCGCCAGCAGCTTCGGCAGCAATGAGCAGTTCTTC. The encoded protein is CASSFGSNEQFF.

Written as DNA, the CDR3 is TGTGCCAGCAGCCACACAGGGGGTGAGCAGTACTTC. This encodes CASSHTGGEQYF. The gene calls are TRBV3-1 (or the pseudogene TRBV3-2) and TRBJ2-7, with 8 bases fitting TRBD1. Germline CDR1 is LGHDT and CDR2 is YNNKEL (reference sequence). There are 12 residues in the CDR3. V was clipped by 3 bases and J by 7 bases; unmatched bases: 2.

CDR3 bases: TGTGCCAGCAGTATGACACTGAACACTGAAGCTTTCTTT. Its protein product is CASSMTLNTEAFF. The V call is TRBV5-6, the J call TRBJ1-1; D ambiguous. CDR1 SGHDT and CDR2 YYEEEE come from the germline V gene. V was cut by 5 bases and J by 0 bases, with 8 bases left in between. The CDR3 spans 13 residues.